This entry is about one T cell receptor beta chain. The antigen is unknown. Here immunoSEQ multiplex PCR was the method, and the copy in TCRdb shows in-frame clones only, minus some. This repertoire shows some 2.4 million clones, roughly 93% found once; its top ten account for about 0.39%. After removal of 3 bases from V and 2 bases from J, the junction contained 9 bases not matched to a gene. CDR3 length: 16 amino acids. Germline values: CDR1 SQVTM, CDR2 ANQGSEA. This sample stems from a study of shared clonotypes between healthy human individuals. General study findings and limits: Memory subsets generally showed lower estimated richness than naive subsets. The study drew on few donors, limiting represented genetic and exposure-history diversity.

The chain uses TRBV29-1 and TRBJ2-1; 8 bases agree with TRBD2. Sequenced: naive CD4+ T cells from PBMCs. Noted subset: CD45RA+ positively selected. The sequence was obtained from a man between 18 and 29 years old in good health. Some clones in this sample may be carry-over from other donors' samples. The CDR3 is CSVEGSSGRTYNEQFF. The CDR3, as DNA: TGCAGCGTTGAGGGCTCCAGCGGGAGAACCTACAATGAGCAGTTCTTC.